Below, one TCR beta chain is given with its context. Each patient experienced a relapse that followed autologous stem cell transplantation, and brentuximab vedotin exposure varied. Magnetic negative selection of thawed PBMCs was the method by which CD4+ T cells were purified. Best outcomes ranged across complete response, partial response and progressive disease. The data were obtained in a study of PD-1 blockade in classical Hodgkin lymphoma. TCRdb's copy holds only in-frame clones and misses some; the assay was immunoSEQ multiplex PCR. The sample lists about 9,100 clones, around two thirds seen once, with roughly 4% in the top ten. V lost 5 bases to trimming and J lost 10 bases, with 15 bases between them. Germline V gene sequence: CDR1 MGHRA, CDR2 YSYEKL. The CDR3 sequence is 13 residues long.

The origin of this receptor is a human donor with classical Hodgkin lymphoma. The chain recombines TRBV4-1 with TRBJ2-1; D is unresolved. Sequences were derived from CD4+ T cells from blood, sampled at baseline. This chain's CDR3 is CASSASTAREQFF. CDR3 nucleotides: TGCGCCAGCAGCGCATCTACCGCTAGAGAGCAGTTCTTC.